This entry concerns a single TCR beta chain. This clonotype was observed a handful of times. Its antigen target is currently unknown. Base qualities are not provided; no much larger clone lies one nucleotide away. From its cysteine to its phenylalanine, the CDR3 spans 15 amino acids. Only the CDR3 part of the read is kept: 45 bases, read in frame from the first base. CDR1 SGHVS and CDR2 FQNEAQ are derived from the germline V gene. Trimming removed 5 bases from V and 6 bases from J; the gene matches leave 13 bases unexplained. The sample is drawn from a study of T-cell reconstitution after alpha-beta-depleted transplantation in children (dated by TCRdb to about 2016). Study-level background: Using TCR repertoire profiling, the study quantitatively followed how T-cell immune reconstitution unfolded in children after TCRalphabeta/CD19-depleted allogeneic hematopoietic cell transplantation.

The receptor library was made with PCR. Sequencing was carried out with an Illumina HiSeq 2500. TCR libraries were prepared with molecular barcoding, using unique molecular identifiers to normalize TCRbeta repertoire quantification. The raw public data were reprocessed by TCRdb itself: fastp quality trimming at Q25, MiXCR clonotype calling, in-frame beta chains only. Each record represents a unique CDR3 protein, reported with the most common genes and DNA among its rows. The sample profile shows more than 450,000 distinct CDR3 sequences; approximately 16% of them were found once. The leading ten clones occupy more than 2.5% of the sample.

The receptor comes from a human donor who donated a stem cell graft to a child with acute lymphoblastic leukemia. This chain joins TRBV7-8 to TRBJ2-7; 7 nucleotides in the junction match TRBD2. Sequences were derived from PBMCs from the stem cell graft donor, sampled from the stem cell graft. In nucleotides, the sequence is TGTGCCAGCAGCCCAGCCGGGACTAAGAAATTCGAGCAGTACTTC. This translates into CASSPAGTKKFEQYF.